This is a list of T cell receptor beta chains from one sample in a study of blood T cell repertoires in COVID-19. TCRdb's copy holds only in-frame clones and misses some; the assay was immunoSEQ multiplex PCR. The repertoire holds about 81,000 clones, with roughly 75% as singletons. Material: peripheral blood. Source of these receptors: a woman in her forties or fifties with acute or convalescent COVID-19. Both conserved end residues are part of each CDR3. Each record gives: clone size, V gene, D gene, J gene, CDR3 DNA, CDR3 protein. A D gene is named only where the DNA matches it firmly. For some rows the clone size is stated as once, few or many, or as a class when expanded; others skip it.

-	TRBV7-6	-	TRBJ2-2	TGTGCCAGCAGTCCAGGGTGGCAGTCCGACACCGGGGAGCTGTTTTTT	CASSPGWQSDTGELFF
-	TRBV19	-	TRBJ1-3	TGTGCCAGTTCGCGGAACTCTGGAAACACCATATATTTT	CASSRNSGNTIYF
-	TRBV12-3/TRBV12-4	-	TRBJ1-1	TGTGCCAGCAGTTTACAGGGAAACACTGAAGCTTTCTTT	CASSLQGNTEAFF
few	TRBV7-2	-	TRBJ1-5	TGTGCCAGCACTCTGGGGAGGGCCGAGCCCCAGCATTTT	CASTLGRAEPQHF
-	TRBV29-1	TRBD2	TRBJ2-3	TGCAGCGGAGGGACTAGCTCAGATACGCAGTATTTT	CSGGTSSDTQYF
-	TRBV11-3	-	TRBJ2-2	TGTGCCAGCAGCTTAGACAGGGGGAACACCGGGGAGCTGTTTTTT	CASSLDRGNTGELFF
-	TRBV7-2	TRBD2	TRBJ2-3	TGTGCCAGCAGCTCCGGGACTAGCGGGGGGGCCGTAGATACGCAGTATTTT	CASSSGTSGGAVDTQYF
once	TRBV2	TRBD1	TRBJ2-7	TGTGCCAGCAGTGATCGGGACAGCTCCTACGAGCAGTACTTC	CASSDRDSSYEQYF
few	TRBV15	TRBD1	TRBJ1-4	TGTGCCACCAGCGGACAGGGCCATAATGAAAAACTGTTTTTT	CATSGQGHNEKLFF
-	TRBV15	-	TRBJ1-3	TGTGCCACCAGCAGAGACCCCACGGGAGGGCCCCTCTCTGGAAACACCATATATTTT	CATSRDPTGGPLSGNTIYF
few	TRBV30	TRBD1	TRBJ2-2	TGTGCCTGCCCTCCGCAATTTCAGGGGGCCCACTCCGGGCCGGCCGGGGAGCTGTTTTTT	CACPPQFQGAHSGPAGELFF
few	TRBV14	-	TRBJ1-5	TGTGCCAGCAGCCAAGGGGGAGTCCAGCCCCAGCATTTT	CASSQGGVQPQHF
-	TRBV6-5	-	TRBJ1-1	TGTGCCAGCAGCCAACTACCCACTGAAGCTTTCTTT	CASSQLPTEAFF
-	TRBV7-9	-	TRBJ1-1	TGTGCCAGCAGCTTAAGGGAGAAAAGCACTGAAGCTTTCTTT	CASSLREKSTEAFF
-	TRBV24-1	TRBD2	TRBJ2-3	TGTGCCACCAGAGCCGGGACTAGCGGAGGCACAGATACGCAGTATTTT	CATRAGTSGGTDTQYF
-	TRBV10-3	-	TRBJ1-2	TGTGCCATCAGTGAGCCGGGAGAGGGCTACACCTTC	CAISEPGEGYTF
-	TRBV6-5	TRBD1	TRBJ1-2	TGTGCCAGCAGCCTAGACAGGGGGGGACTCTATGGCTACACCTTC	CASSLDRGGLYGYTF
-	TRBV29-1	-	TRBJ1-1	TGCAGCGTTGAACCACAGATGAACACTGAAGCTTTCTTT	CSVEPQMNTEAFF
-	TRBV7-9	-	TRBJ1-4	TGTGCCAGCAGCAAGACCCATGGGGGGAATGAAAAACTGTTTTTT	CASSKTHGGNEKLFF
-	TRBV20-1	-	TRBJ2-3	TGCAGTGCTAGTTTTGGCGGGGCTAGCACAGATACGCAGTATTTT	CSASFGGASTDTQYF
-	TRBV4-3	TRBD1	TRBJ2-7	TGCGCCAGCAGCCAAGGTTTTAGGGACAGGGGGCGTTGGGAGCAGTACTTC	CASSQGFRDRGRWEQYF
-	TRBV19	TRBD1	TRBJ1-2	TGTGCCAGTACCAGACACGGACAGGGGGAGGCCTATGGCTACACCTTC	CASTRHGQGEAYGYTF
-	TRBV19	-	TRBJ1-2	TGTGCCAGTAGCCCCAGGAGGGGGGGGCTTAACTATGGCTACACCTTC	CASSPRRGGLNYGYTF
-	TRBV27	TRBD1	TRBJ1-1	TGTGCCACCTCCCGGTGGGACAGCACTGAAGCTTTCTTT	CATSRWDSTEAFF
once	TRBV28	-	TRBJ1-6	TGTGCCAGCAGCCTCAAGAGTTCACCCCTCCACTTT	CASSLKSSPLHF
-	TRBV7-2	-	TRBJ1-5	TGTGCCAGCAGCTTAGTTGGGGGGAATAGCAATCAGCCCCAGCATTTT	CASSLVGGNSNQPQHF
-	TRBV10-2	-	TRBJ1-4	TGCGCCAGCAGTGAGTCGAGACACCGCCGGGAAAAACTGTTTTTT	CASSESRHRREKLFF
once	TRBV2	-	TRBJ2-7	TGTGCCAGCAGCACTACCTACGAGCAGTACTTC	CASSTTYEQYF
-	TRBV28	-	TRBJ2-7	TGTGCCAGCACCGGGTTCGGGGACTACGAGCAGTACTTC	CASTGFGDYEQYF
-	TRBV7-8	-	TRBJ2-5	TGTGCCAGCAGCCAAAACCAGGAGACCCAGTACTTC	CASSQNQETQYF
-	TRBV4-1	TRBD1	TRBJ1-3	TGCGCCAGCAGCCAAGAGAAACAGGGGGCTCACACCATATATTTT	CASSQEKQGAHTIYF
few	TRBV7-2	-	TRBJ1-6	TGTGCCAGCAGCTTCAGGGTGGACGATTCACCCCTCCACTTT	CASSFRVDDSPLHF
few	TRBV14	-	TRBJ2-5	TGTGCCAGCAGCCAACGGGGTGGGGAGACCCAGTACTTC	CASSQRGGETQYF
once	TRBV30	TRBD1	TRBJ1-5	TGTGCCTGGAGCCGGACAGGGAACAATCAGCCCCAGCATTTT	CAWSRTGNNQPQHF
-	TRBV4-1	-	TRBJ1-4	TGCGCCAGCAGCCAAAAGATTGTGCTACTCGCAACTAATGAAAAACTGTTTTTT	CASSQKIVLLATNEKLFF
-	TRBV19	-	TRBJ2-1	TGTGCCAGTATCCGTGGCAGGGGATTCAATGAGCAGTTCTTC	CASIRGRGFNEQFF
-	TRBV4-1	TRBD1	TRBJ1-1	TGCGCCAGCAGCCAGGCCGGGACAGGGTTTATGAACACTGAAGCTTTCTTT	CASSQAGTGFMNTEAFF
-	TRBV15	-	TRBJ2-3	TGTGCCACCAGCTCCGGGACTTCTAGCACAGATACGCAGTATTTT	CATSSGTSSTDTQYF
-	TRBV24-1	TRBD1	TRBJ2-7	TGTGCCACCAGTGCCCGAGGACAGGGTCACATAGACGAGCAGTACTTC	CATSARGQGHIDEQYF
-	TRBV5-6	-	TRBJ1-1	TGTGCCAGCAGCTTGGCGGGAGCAGGTTCGCGGACTGAAGCTTTCTTT	CASSLAGAGSRTEAFF
many	TRBV27	TRBD2	TRBJ2-1	TGTGCCAGCAACCCGGGACTACCTATGGGAAATGAGCAGTTCTTC	CASNPGLPMGNEQFF
-	TRBV3-1/TRBV3-2	-	TRBJ1-6	TGTGCCAGCAGCCAAGACCGGGTCACGAATAATTCACCCCTCCACTTT	CASSQDRVTNNSPLHF
once	TRBV6-5	TRBD1	TRBJ1-1	TGTGCCAGCAGTTTTGACGACAGGGTGAACACTGAAGCTTTCTTT	CASSFDDRVNTEAFF
few	TRBV18	TRBD1	TRBJ1-5	TGTGCCAGCTCACTGGCGGACAGGGGAATCAGCCCCCAGCATTTT	CASSLADRGISPQHF
-	TRBV5-1	-	TRBJ1-1	TGCGCCAGCGGGAGGACGGCGAACACTGAAGCTTTCTTT	CASGRTANTEAFF
-	TRBV5-1	TRBD1	TRBJ1-6	TGCGCCAGCAGCCTCCCAGGGGGCCGGGGTTCACCCCTCCACTTT	CASSLPGGRGSPLHF
-	TRBV11-2	-	TRBJ2-7	TGTGCCAGCAGCTTAGACGCATCCTACGAGCAGTACTTC	CASSLDASYEQYF
-	TRBV6-5	-	TRBJ2-7	TGTGCCAGCATGAGTGTCGAGGAATTCTACGAGCAGTACTTC	CASMSVEEFYEQYF
-	TRBV20-1	TRBD2	TRBJ2-1	TGCAGTGCTAGTGGGGCTAGCGGGGGGTTAACCTACAATGAGCAGTTCTTC	CSASGASGGLTYNEQFF
-	TRBV27	TRBD1	TRBJ2-7	TGTGCCAGCAGTTTATCCGCCGGGGACAGTTCCTACGAGCAGTACTTC	CASSLSAGDSSYEQYF
-	TRBV7-9	-	TRBJ2-1	TGTGCCAGCAGCTTAGCTTCTAGCGGTAGGGGGGATGAGCAGTTCTTC	CASSLASSGRGDEQFF
-	TRBV19	-	TRBJ2-2	TGTGCCAGTAGTATACAGGGGGGAATCGCCGGGGAGCTGTTTTTT	CASSIQGGIAGELFF